This TCR beta chain was sequenced in a study of post-analysis software for immune sequencing data. Overall study context: Patients had relapsing-remitting, secondary progressive or progressive-relapsing multiple sclerosis; some lacked subtype. Notes on the study in general: F measure showed strong co-clustering of same-batch samples. Patients with multiple sclerosis recorded significantly lower normalized Chao1 diversity than controls, the study found. Elevated frequency relative to controls characterized four to six TRBV segments in patients, TRBV5-6, TRBV5-1 and TRBV20-1 among them.

Prepared TCR beta cDNA libraries contained unique molecular identifiers. A population of about 0.9 to 10 million T cells gave rise to around 530,000 cDNA molecules. MiXCR was run by TCRdb on the PCR reads, yielding one entry per CDR3 protein. The table lists about 500,000 distinct CDR3 sequences, over 35% of them singletons. Of note for this clonotype: What it binds is not known.

The CDR3 length is 16 residues. Germline V gene sequence: CDR1 SEHNR, CDR2 FQNEAQ (reference sequence). V lost 2 bases to trimming and J lost 4 bases, with 15 bases between them. The origin of this receptor is a girl aged 5-17 years with multiple sclerosis. The chain combines TRBV7-9 with TRBJ2-1; no clear D. The sample comprised blood. The CDR3 loop reads CASSLKATMLYNEQFF. The CDR3 nucleotides are TGTGCCAGCAGCTTAAAAGCTACCATGCTGTACAATGAGCAGTTCTTC.